One and the same sample provided the 10 T cell receptor beta chains below, sequenced in a study of the immune and genomic landscape of osteosarcoma. Here immunoSEQ multiplex PCR was the method, and the copy in TCRdb shows in-frame clones only, minus some. The table includes approximately 810 clones, over 55% detected once. The specimen sequenced was primary tumor tissue from the humerus. The receptor set was obtained from a woman aged 70 to 79 with osteosarcoma.

This rearrangement joins TRBV6-4 to TRBJ2-7; 7 bases line up with TRBD1. This CDR3 spans 14 amino acids. Trimming took 5 bases from V and 2 from J; bases not matched to a gene: 6. Looked up from germline, CDR1 is MRHNA and CDR2 is SNTAGT. DNA of the CDR3: TGTGCCAGCAGTTGGACAGGTTCCACCTACGAGCAGTACTTC. This sequence encodes CASSWTGSTYEQYF.

V and J are TRBV14 and TRBJ1-1, with a tentative D call TRBD1 (5 bases). Germline loops: CDR1 SGHDN, CDR2 FVKESK. Trimming removed 4 bases from V and 1 base from J, with 16 bases in between. This CDR3 has 16 amino acids. The chain's CDR3 is CASSRGSGHQNTEAFF. In nucleotides, the CDR3 is TGTGCCAGCAGCCGTGGGTCGGGGCACCAGAACACTGAAGCTTTCTTT.

This clone appeared a few times. This chain links TRBV6-5 with TRBJ1-6; D gene unclear. V lost 2 bases and J 8 bases, leaving 7 bases between the germline ends. CDR3 length equals 13 residues. The germline V gene has CDR1 MNHEY and CDR2 SVGAGI. The CDR3 DNA is TGTGCCAGCAGTTACGATTTGGATTCACCCCTCCACTTT. Protein sequence: CASSYDLDSPLHF.

This clone was counted between two and nine times. The CDR3 DNA follows: TGTGCCAGCAGCCCTGGGGCGGGACAGAGCTCCTACGAGCAGTACTTC. Translated, it gives CASSPGAGQSSYEQYF. V usage is TRBV5-4 and J usage is TRBJ2-7, with a weak D call TRBD1 (7 bases). V dropped 4 bases and J dropped 0 bases, with 17 bases sitting between them. The CDR3 has 16 residues. CDR1 is SGHNT, CDR2 YYREEE, per germline (reference sequence). The full variable domain, rest sourced from reference TRBV5-4 and TRBJ2-7, is ETGVTQSPTHLIKTRGQQVTLRCSSQSGHNTVSWYQQALGQGPQFIFQYYREEENGRGNFPPRFSGLQFPNYSSELNVNALELDDSALYLCASSPGAGQSSYEQYFGPGTRLTVT.

A note on this clone: Relative to the germline gene, one junction end is altered; a read error may explain this. This chain links TRBV5-3 with TRBJ2-7; weak D call: TRBD1 (6 bases). TRBV5-3 is given ORF status, its function remaining uncertain. The CDR3 is made up of 13 amino acids. Written as DNA, the CDR3 is TGTGCCAGCAGCTGGGAATCAGGGGTGGTGCAGTACTTC. As protein: CASSWESGVVQYF.

This chain uses TRBV18 with TRBJ2-1, with a weak D call TRBD1 (6 bases). Trimming pared 6 bases from V and 9 bases from J, leaving 9 bases between. The germline gives CDR1 KGHSH, CDR2 LQKENI. The CDR3 extends over 11 amino acids. In nucleotides, the CDR3 is TGTGCCAGCTCTACCAGGGGTGAGCAGTTCTTC. Translation gives CASSTRGEQFF.

CDR3 sequence reads: CASSRNPVNTEAFF. The DNA for the CDR3 is TGCGCCAGCAGCCGAAACCCTGTGAACACTGAAGCTTTCTTT. The chain couples TRBV4-1 to TRBJ1-1; D is ambiguous. CDR1 is MGHRA and CDR2 is YSYEKL in the germline V gene. The CDR3 runs to 14 residues. Trimming cost V 4 bases and J 0 bases, with 9 bases left between them.

The chain uses TRBV7-9 and TRBJ2-2; TRBD2 agrees at 12 bases. The CDR3 is 16 amino acids. After removal of 4 bases from V and 9 bases from J, the junction contained 9 bases not matched to a gene. Germline CDR1 and CDR2: SEHNR and FQNEAQ (reference sequence). The CDR3 loop reads CASSYGLAGTVRELFF. The CDR3 DNA follows: TGTGCCAGCAGCTACGGACTAGCGGGGACCGTTCGGGAGCTGTTTTTT.

The chain combines TRBV15 with TRBJ2-1, with D tentatively TRBD1 or TRBD2 (6 bases each). This CDR3 comprises 15 residues. Trimming took 5 bases from V and 2 from J, leaving 13 bases between them. CDR1 and CDR2 from the germline V gene are LNHNV and YYDKDF (reference sequence). CDR3 sequence: CATSRDRGPYNEQFF. The CDR3 bases are TGTGCCACCAGCCGGGACCGGGGGCCCTACAATGAGCAGTTCTTC. Drawing the rest from reference TRBV15 and TRBJ2-1, the complete variable domain is DAMVIQNPRYQVTQFGKPVTLSCSQTLNHNVMYWYQQKSSQAPKLLFHYYDKDFNNEADTPDNFQSRRPNTSFCFLDIRSPGLGDTAMYLCATSRDRGPYNEQFFGPGTRLTVL.

The gene calls are TRBV7-6 and TRBJ2-5, with D tentatively TRBD1 (6 bases). CDR1 and CDR2 (germline): SGHVS, FNYEAQ. The CDR3 runs 14 residues. V was trimmed by 4 bases and J by 3 bases, leaving 12 bases between them. The CDR3 loop reads CASSSDSPEETQYF. For the CDR3, the DNA is TGTGCCAGCAGCTCGGACAGCCCTGAAGAGACCCAGTACTTC.